These T cell receptor beta chains were read from a single sample in a study of beta chain features in type 1 diabetes. This table comes from immunoSEQ multiplex PCR, and its TCRdb copy is limited to in-frame clones, with some not included. The table includes hundreds of thousands of clones, roughly an eighth detected once. Sequencing input: naive CD4+ T cells from blood. The receptors stem from a man between 18 and 29 years old with type 1 diabetes. Each CDR3 is given with its conserved first and last residue. A D gene is named only where the DNA matches it firmly. Only some rows state a clone size, as once, few, many or a class for expanded clones.

d_gene | len | j_gene | abundance | v_gene | CDR3aa | CDR3nt
NA | 14 | TRBJ1-1 | NA | TRBV14 | CASSQALRFTEAFF | TGTGCCAGCAGCCAAGCTTTGAGGTTCACTGAAGCTTTCTTT
NA | 14 | TRBJ1-2 | few | TRBV7-2 | CASSLSQGVDGYTF | TGTGCCAGCAGCCTAAGTCAGGGTGTAGATGGCTACACCTTC
NA | 13 | TRBJ1-1 | few | TRBV9 | CASSVVRNTEAFF | TGTGCCAGCAGCGTAGTTCGAAACACTGAAGCTTTCTTT
NA | 13 | TRBJ2-5 | NA | TRBV29-1 | CSVEGQGGETQYF | TGCAGCGTTGAAGGGCAGGGCGGAGAGACCCAGTACTTC
NA | 13 | TRBJ1-1 | NA | TRBV10-3 | CAIRGGGNSEAFF | TGTGCCATCAGGGGAGGTGGGAATTCTGAAGCTTTCTTT
NA | 13 | TRBJ2-7 | NA | TRBV7-9 | CASSVGGAYEQYF | TGTGCCAGCAGCGTTGGTGGGGCCTACGAGCAGTACTTC
NA | 15 | TRBJ1-4 | few | TRBV7-8 | CASSQNRVLNEKLFF | TGTGCCAGCAGCCAAAACAGGGTTCTAAATGAAAAACTGTTTTTT
TRBD1 | 16 | TRBJ2-2 | few | TRBV10-3 | CAISAAGTGNTGELFF | TGTGCCATCAGTGCGGCCGGGACAGGGAACACCGGGGAGCTGTTTTTT
TRBD1 | 16 | TRBJ2-1 | few | TRBV2 | CASSEPPQGAGDEQFF | TGTGCCAGCAGTGAACCCCCGCAGGGGGCAGGCGATGAGCAGTTCTTC
TRBD1 | 14 | TRBJ2-3 | NA | TRBV30 | CAWRPGQRTDTQYF | TGTGCCTGGAGGCCGGGACAGCGCACAGATACGCAGTATTTT
NA | 11 | TRBJ2-5 | few | TRBV20-1 | CSALPPETQYF | TGCAGTGCTCTTCCCCCAGAGACCCAGTACTTC
TRBD1 | 15 | TRBJ1-6 | NA | TRBV10-3 | CAISASGQGVRSLHF | TGTGCCATCAGTGCTTCGGGACAGGGAGTTCGGTCCCTCCACTTT
NA | 13 | TRBJ2-7 | few | TRBV13 | CASSPREGDEQYF | TGTGCCAGCAGCCCCCGGGAAGGAGACGAGCAGTACTTC
TRBD1 | 13 | TRBJ1-5 | few | TRBV27 | CASSDRGRQPQHF | TGTGCCAGCAGCGACAGGGGCCGGCAGCCCCAGCATTTT
NA | 12 | TRBJ2-5 | NA | TRBV30 | CAWRGYQETQYF | TGTGCCTGGAGGGGGTACCAAGAGACCCAGTACTTC
NA | 12 | TRBJ1-5 | few | TRBV28 | CASRLGNQPQHF | TGTGCCAGCAGACTAGGCAATCAGCCCCAGCATTTT
TRBD1 | 13 | TRBJ1-2 | few | TRBV29-1 | CSVVRGGGDGYTF | TGCAGCGTTGTGAGGGGAGGGGGCGATGGCTACACCTTC
NA | 14 | TRBJ1-2 | NA | TRBV25-1 | CASSEYSLDGGYTF | TGTGCCAGCAGTGAATACAGTCTAGACGGGGGCTACACCTTC
NA | 11 | TRBJ2-7 | few | TRBV30 | CAWGWGAEQYF | TGTGCCTGGGGCTGGGGGGCCGAGCAGTACTTC
TRBD1 | 14 | TRBJ1-4 | few | TRBV2 | CASQTGGINEKLFF | TGTGCCAGCCAGACAGGGGGTATTAATGAAAAACTGTTTTTT
NA | 12 | TRBJ2-3 | few | TRBV7-2 | CASSLGEDTQYF | TGTGCCAGCAGCTTAGGGGAGGATACGCAGTATTTT
NA | 15 | TRBJ1-1 | NA | TRBV7-2 | CASSLSAGMNTEAFF | TGTGCCAGCAGCCTCTCGGCGGGTATGAACACTGAAGCTTTCTTT
TRBD2 | 17 | TRBJ2-1 | NA | TRBV5-1 | CASSSPGGSGGLGEQFF | TGCGCCAGCAGCTCTCCCGGAGGTAGCGGGGGCTTGGGTGAGCAGTTCTTC
NA | 15 | TRBJ2-3 | few | TRBV14 | CASSLAWTRGDTQYF | TGTGCCAGCAGCCTCGCCTGGACCAGGGGAGATACGCAGTATTTT
NA | 14 | TRBJ1-2 | NA | TRBV4-1 | CASSPPGLDYGYTF | TGCGCCAGCAGCCCACCGGGACTCGACTATGGCTACACCTTC
TRBD1 | 15 | TRBJ1-1 | NA | TRBV4-1 | CASSQGQGADTEAFF | TGCGCCAGCAGCCAGGGACAGGGGGCGGACACTGAAGCTTTCTTT
NA | 15 | TRBJ1-5 | few | TRBV18 | CASSRSADSNQPQHF | TGTGCCAGCTCACGGTCAGCGGATAGCAATCAGCCCCAGCATTTT
NA | 16 | TRBJ2-3 | once | TRBV5-6 | CASSLTLDTSTDTQYF | TGTGCCAGCAGCTTGACTCTCGACACTAGCACAGATACGCAGTATTTT
NA | 14 | TRBJ1-2 | few | TRBV6-5 | CASRPGGTNYGYTF | TGTGCCAGCAGACCGGGGGGAACGAACTATGGCTACACCTTC
NA | 12 | TRBJ2-5 | few | TRBV30 | CAWRGATETQYF | TGTGCCTGGAGAGGGGCCACGGAGACCCAGTACTTC
NA | 17 | TRBJ1-2 | NA | TRBV27 | CASSLYARQGTPYGYTF | TGTGCCAGCAGTTTATATGCGCGGCAGGGGACTCCCTATGGCTACACCTTC
NA | 14 | TRBJ1-2 | few | TRBV30 | CAWSSLWGLDGYTF | TGTGCCTGGAGTAGCCTCTGGGGGCTGGATGGCTACACCTTC
TRBD1 | 13 | TRBJ1-1 | NA | TRBV30 | CACQTGPNTEAFF | TGTGCCTGCCAGACAGGGCCGAACACTGAAGCTTTCTTT
TRBD1 | 15 | TRBJ1-1 | NA | TRBV5-1 | CASSLGQTTNTEAFF | TGCGCCAGCAGCCTGGGACAGACTACGAACACTGAAGCTTTCTTT
NA | 14 | TRBJ2-5 | few | TRBV27 | CASKGREYQETQYF | TGTGCCAGCAAAGGCAGAGAGTACCAAGAGACCCAGTACTTC
NA | 15 | TRBJ2-3 | few | TRBV9 | CASSVLRGHADTQYF | TGTGCCAGCAGCGTATTGCGGGGGCACGCAGATACGCAGTATTTT
NA | 13 | TRBJ1-2 | NA | TRBV7-8 | CASSEHFGYGYTF | TGTGCCAGCAGCGAACATTTCGGCTATGGCTACACCTTC
TRBD1 | 14 | TRBJ2-7 | few | TRBV6-6 | CASSYSGQHYEQYF | TGTGCCAGCAGTTACTCGGGACAGCACTACGAGCAGTACTTC
TRBD1 | 14 | TRBJ2-3 | NA | TRBV7-9 | CASSLQGAADTQYF | TGTGCCAGCAGCTTACAGGGGGCGGCCGATACGCAGTATTTT